One and the same sample provided the 27 T cell receptor beta chains below, sequenced in a study of cytomegalovirus exposure and HLA in healthy donors. PCR amplification relied on 60 Vbeta primers (plus 13 Jbeta primers). Measured with immunoSEQ multiplex PCR; TCRdb has only the in-frame clones, and not every one. The sample yields 150,000 to 200,000 clones, around 81% seen once. The sample taken for sequencing was PBMCs. These receptors all come from a man between 18 and 35 years old in good health and CMV-seronegative.

The count of this clone is one. This rearrangement joins TRBV5-6 to TRBJ2-1; TRBD1 matches 7 bases. Germline values: CDR1 SGHDT, CDR2 YYEEEE. V was pared by 3 bases and J by 9 bases, with 6 bases of the junction left unmatched. The CDR3 sequence is 13 residues long. DNA for the CDR3: TGTGCCAGCAGCTGGGGGACAGTCGGTGAGCAGTTCTTC. As protein: CASSWGTVGEQFF.

V usage is TRBV2 and J usage is TRBJ2-3, with D unresolved. Germline CDR1 SNHLY, CDR2 FYNNEI. This CDR3 comprises 14 residues. Deletions cut 8 bases from V and 2 bases from J, with 14 bases between. For the CDR3, the DNA is TGTGCCAGCGGCCCCTTGTCATCCACAGATACGCAGTATTTT. It encodes CASGPLSSTDTQYF.

The chain couples TRBV10-3 to TRBJ2-7; maybe TRBD2 (5 bases). Germline CDR1 ENHRY, CDR2 SYGVKD. This CDR3 has 13 residues. V lost 7 bases and J lost 5, with 15 bases in between. CDR3: CAITNRGNDEQYF. CDR3 bases: TGTGCCATCACTAATCGGGGAAACGACGAGCAGTACTTC.

This clone was seen a single time. The rearrangement links TRBV5-4 to TRBJ1-1, with D uncertain. Trimming pared 0 bases from V and 3 bases from J, leaving 9 bases between. Germline V gene data show CDR1 as SGHNT and CDR2 as YYREEE (reference sequence). The CDR3 is made up of 14 amino acids. CDR3 in amino acids: CASSLVEGYTEAFF. CDR3 nucleotide sequence: TGTGCCAGCAGCTTGGTGGAGGGATACACTGAAGCTTTCTTT.

This clone was seen only once. This chain links TRBV9 with TRBJ2-7, with 9 bases matching TRBD1. CDR1 and CDR2 from the germline V gene are SGDLS and YYNGEE. V shed 0 bases and J 3 bases; nucleotides not matched to a gene: 16. The CDR3 totals 19 residues. For the CDR3, the DNA is TGTGCCAGCAGCGTAGTCCCTACTAATCCTACAGGGGGCTACTACGAGCAGTACTTC. It yields the protein CASSVVPTNPTGGYYEQYF.

The chain couples TRBV7-2 to TRBJ2-7, with D possibly matching TRBD2 (5 bases). This CDR3 spans 13 amino acids. Germline V lookup: CDR1 SGHTA, CDR2 FQGNSA. Between the trimmed V and J ends, which lost 5 bases and 2 bases, there was a span of 10 bases. CDR3 protein: CASSLTTAYEQYF. CDR3 nucleotides: TGTGCCAGCAGCCTGACTACAGCCTACGAGCAGTACTTC. Using reference TRBV7-2 and TRBJ2-7 for the parts outside the CDR3, the full variable domain is GAGVSQSPSNKVTEKGKDVELRCDPISGHTALYWYRQSLGQGLEFLIYFQGNSAPDKSGLPSDRFSAERTGGSVSTLTIQRTQQEDSAVYLCASSLTTAYEQYFGPGTRLTVT.

This chain links TRBV10-3 with TRBJ2-7, with D hard to call. The CDR3 runs 12 residues. V lost 4 bases and J 0 bases, leaving 4 bases between the germline ends. Germline CDR1 reads ENHRY; CDR2 reads SYGVKD. CDR3 DNA: TGTGCCATCAGTGCGCGCTCCTACGAGCAGTACTTC. Translating it yields CAISARSYEQYF.

This rearrangement joins TRBV7-9 to TRBJ2-7, with 9 bases matching TRBD2. The junction had 6 bases not matched to a gene; V was cut back by 1 base and J by 5 bases. The CDR3 runs to 15 residues. The germline V gene encodes CDR1 SEHNR and CDR2 FQNEAQ (reference sequence). CDR3 region: CASSLVSSGIDEQYF. CDR3 nucleotide sequence: TGTGCCAGCAGCTTAGTTTCTAGCGGGATAGACGAGCAGTACTTC.

This clone showed up just a few times. The chain links TRBV7-9 to TRBJ2-5; TRBD2 matches at 10 bases. The germline V gene has CDR1 SEHNR and CDR2 FQNEAQ (reference sequence). There are 14 residues in the CDR3. V dropped 6 bases and J dropped 5; count of bases not matched to a gene: 6. For the CDR3, the DNA is TGTGCCAGCAGTAGAAGCGGGAGGGCGGAGACCCAGTACTTC. Its translation is CASSRSGRAETQYF.

J is TRBJ1-1 and V is TRBV10-3; 11 bases fit TRBD1. The CDR3 has 16 residues. Germline CDR1 ENHRY, CDR2 SYGVKD. V shed 1 base and J 7 bases; nucleotides not matched to a gene: 8. CDR3 amino acids: CAISELGGTGGHEAFF. In nucleotides, the CDR3 is TGTGCCATCAGTGAGTTGGGCGGGACAGGGGGACATGAAGCTTTCTTT.

This clone occurred a few times. The CDR3 coding sequence is TGTGCCAGCAGCGTACAGGTCGTACCCTACGAGCAGTACTTC. Protein: CASSVQVVPYEQYF. The rearrangement uses TRBV5-6 and TRBJ2-7; TRBD1 is a possible D gene (5 bases). V was shortened by 4 bases and J by 2 bases, with 13 bases between the two germline ends. Germline V gene lookup returns CDR1 SGHDT and CDR2 YYEEEE. This CDR3 has 14 residues.

V usage is TRBV5-6 and J usage is TRBJ2-2; a weak D match, TRBD2 (5 bases). Trimming stripped 5 bases from V and 3 bases from J, with 20 bases between. CDR1 SGHDT and CDR2 YYEEEE come from the germline V gene. This CDR3 region has 17 residues. The CDR3 DNA follows: TGTGCCAGCAGGGACGGGGTTGGGCAGGTCGACACCGGGGAGCTGTTTTTT. The encoded protein is CASRDGVGQVDTGELFF.

Here the CDR3 DNA reads TGTGCCAGCAGCTTAAAGGCGACTGTCTACGAGCAGTACTTC. Amino acid sequence: CASSLKATVYEQYF. The gene calls are TRBV7-3 and TRBJ2-7; D is unclear. Germline-derived CDR1 and CDR2 are SGHTA and FQGTGA. This CDR3 contains 14 residues. V was pared by 1 base and J by 3 bases, with 10 bases between.

V is TRBV29-1 and J is TRBJ2-5; tentatively, D is TRBD1 (6 bases). The CDR3 has 15 residues. Trimming removed 4 bases from V and 6 bases from J, with 21 bases in between. CDR1 is SQVTM, CDR2 ANQGSEA, per germline. The CDR3 loop is CSVAQQGGSGQTQYF. In DNA, the CDR3 is TGCAGCGTTGCCCAGCAAGGGGGTAGTGGACAGACCCAGTACTTC.

The rearrangement links TRBV15 to TRBJ2-7; D unresolved. Germline V gives CDR1 LNHNV, CDR2 YYDKDF (reference sequence). Trimming cost V 4 bases and J 2 bases, with 3 bases left between them. This CDR3 is 11 amino acids long. The CDR3 region has the DNA TGTGCCACCAGCACCGCCTACGAGCAGTACTTC. It yields the protein CATSTAYEQYF. Combining the CDR3 with reference TRBV15 and TRBJ2-7 gives the whole variable domain DAMVIQNPRYQVTQFGKPVTLSCSQTLNHNVMYWYQQKSSQAPKLLFHYYDKDFNNEADTPDNFQSRRPNTSFCFLDIRSPGLGDTAMYLCATSTAYEQYFGPGTRLTVT.

V gene TRBV29-1 combines with J gene TRBJ2-7, with 7 bases aligning to TRBD1. Germline V CDR1 and CDR2: SQVTM, ANQGSEA. V dropped 1 base and J dropped 2; count of bases not matched to a gene: 8. The CDR3 covers 15 residues. CDR3 nucleotide sequence: TGCAGCGTTGAAGGTCGGACAGGTAACACCTACGAGCAGTACTTC. It codes for CSVEGRTGNTYEQYF.

The count of this clone is one. The CDR3 DNA follows: TGTGCCAGCAGCTTTGGTCCCCCGGGTAAGGTTGGGGCTGGCTACACCTTC. Translating gives CASSFGPPGKVGAGYTF. V gene TRBV5-4 combines with J gene TRBJ1-2, with D perhaps matching TRBD1 (5 bases). Germline-derived CDR1 and CDR2 are SGHNT and YYREEE (reference sequence). Trimming stripped 2 bases from V and 7 bases from J, with 24 bases between. The CDR3 is 17 amino acids. Combining the CDR3 with reference TRBV5-4 and TRBJ1-2 gives the whole variable domain ETGVTQSPTHLIKTRGQQVTLRCSSQSGHNTVSWYQQALGQGPQFIFQYYREEENGRGNFPPRFSGLQFPNYSSELNVNALELDDSALYLCASSFGPPGKVGAGYTFGSGTRLTVV.

This chain joins TRBV10-3 and TRBJ2-1; TRBD2 aligns across 16 bases. The CDR3 spans 17 residues. From germline, CDR1 is ENHRY and CDR2 SYGVKD. The V and J ends lost 3 bases and 5 bases, in that order; junction bases with no gene match: 4. The CDR3 DNA reads as TGTGCCATCAGTGACCCGGGACTAGCGGGAGGGAACAATGAGCAGTTCTTC. It specifies CAISDPGLAGGNNEQFF.

CDR3 region: CASSLKTANTEAFF. The CDR3 nucleotides are TGTGCCAGCAGTTTAAAGACAGCCAACACTGAAGCTTTCTTT. This chain links TRBV27 with TRBJ1-1, with D maybe TRBD1 (5 bases). The germline V gene encodes CDR1 MNHEY and CDR2 SMNVEV (reference sequence). This CDR3 is 14 amino acids long. Trimming cost V 2 bases and J 2 bases, with 9 bases left between them.

The chain carries TRBV7-2 and TRBJ2-3; TRBD2 agrees at 13 bases. This CDR3 comprises 16 residues. Germline trimming cut 7 bases from V and 6 bases from J; bases unmatched to any gene: 10. Germline CDR1 reads SGHTA; CDR2 reads FQGNSA. The CDR3 region has the DNA TGTGCCAGCACCCCACTACTAGCGGGAGGGCCGGATACGCAGTATTTT. Translation gives CASTPLLAGGPDTQYF.

This chain joins TRBV5-1 and TRBJ1-4, with D possibly being TRBD1 (5 bases). The CDR3 contains 14 residues. Trimming cost V 4 bases and J 3 bases, with 10 bases left between them. Germline assignment: CDR1 SGHRS and CDR2 YFSETQ. Written as DNA, the CDR3 is TGCGCCAGCAGCGTCGGGGGGTCTAATGAAAAACTGTTTTTT. This translates into CASSVGGSNEKLFF.

V gene TRBV11-2 combines with J gene TRBJ2-2; D unclear. CDR1 and CDR2 (germline): SGHAT, FQNNGV. V was cut by 1 base and J by 4 bases, with 4 bases left in between. This CDR3 comprises 13 residues. CDR3 nucleotide sequence: TGTGCCAGCAGCTTAGTCGGCACCGGGGAGCTGTTTTTT. Its translation is CASSLVGTGELFF. The full variable domain, with the rest looked up from reference TRBV11-2 and TRBJ2-2, is EAGVAQSPRYKIIEKRQSVAFWCNPISGHATLYWYQQILGQGPKLLIQFQNNGVVDDSQLPKDRFSAERLKGVDSTLKIQPAKLEDSAVYLCASSLVGTGELFFGEGSRLTVL.

The gene calls are TRBV30 and TRBJ1-3; no firm D call. CDR3 length equals 13 residues. The germline CDR1 and CDR2 sequences are GTSNPN and SVGIG (reference sequence). Deletions cut 2 bases from V and 0 bases from J, with 5 bases between. CDR3 nucleotides: TGTGCCTGGAGTCGGTTCTCTGGAAACACCATATATTTT. Its protein is CAWSRFSGNTIYF. Drawing the rest from reference TRBV30 and TRBJ1-3, the complete variable domain is SQTIHQWPATLVQPVGSPLSLECTVEGTSNPNLYWYRQAAGRGLQLLFYSVGIGQISSEVPQNLSASRPQDRQFILSSKKLLLSDSGFYLCAWSRFSGNTIYFGEGSWLTVV.

The chain links TRBV5-6 to TRBJ1-4; D unclear. This CDR3 has 18 amino acids. Germline assignment: CDR1 SGHDT and CDR2 YYEEEE. V lost 2 bases and J lost 3, with 20 bases in between. CDR3 sequence: CASSLSGWSIGPNEKLFF. The DNA for the CDR3 is TGTGCCAGCAGCTTATCGGGGTGGAGCATTGGTCCTAATGAAAAACTGTTTTTT.

The chain combines TRBV10-2 with TRBJ2-3; TRBD1 agrees at 10 bases. The trim removed 0 bases at V and 6 bases at J, leaving 6 bases unmatched. This CDR3 has 16 residues. Germline V lookup: CDR1 WSHSY, CDR2 SAAADI. As DNA, the CDR3 is TGCGCCAGCAGTGAGTCAGAGGGACAGGGGATCGATACGCAGTATTTT. As protein: CASSESEGQGIDTQYF.

The chain recombines TRBV5-4 with TRBJ2-7, with no clear D. From germline, CDR1 is SGHNT and CDR2 YYREEE (reference sequence). The CDR3 spans 13 residues. With 0 bases removed from V and 4 bases from J, the gap between germline ends came to 8 bases. Written as DNA, the CDR3 is TGTGCCAGCAGCTTGGACAGAAATTACGAGCAGTACTTC. Translation: CASSLDRNYEQYF.

The J gene is TRBJ1-5, the V gene TRBV7-2; a weak D match, TRBD1 (6 bases). V lost 5 bases and J 2 bases, leaving 10 bases between the germline ends. This CDR3 contains 14 residues. Looked up from germline, CDR1 is SGHTA and CDR2 is FQGNSA. The CDR3: CASSPRQGNQPQHF. For the CDR3, the DNA is TGTGCCAGCAGCCCCCGACAGGGCAATCAGCCCCAGCATTTT.